This T cell receptor beta chain appears in the sequencing data of a study of Graves' ophthalmopathy and Graves' hyperthyroidism. Study background: The collection of peripheral blood took place at initial diagnosis, before any treatment.

The study amplified TCR beta CDR3 regions using RNA transcripts. The library came from an HTBI-primed first-round RT-PCR and a second-round multiplex PCR. TCRdb reprocessed the multiplex PCR reads via MiXCR and lists one record per CDR3 protein. The table lists approximately 500,000 distinct CDR3 sequences, 13% to 15% of them singletons, with 9.8% in the top ten. This clonotype was detected ten times or more. Moderate-to-severe activity, CAS ≥3, NOSPECS ≥4 and duration under 3 months were recorded for donors with ophthalmopathy. Trimming cost V 3 bases and J 4 bases, with 15 bases left between them. The CDR3 has 15 residues.

The rearrangement links TRBV12-3 or TRBV12-4 to TRBJ1-2; D may be TRBD1 (5 bases). This TCR derives from a woman under 40 with Graves' ophthalmopathy. What was sequenced was blood. The CDR3 region has the DNA TGTGCCAGCAGTTTTAAAAGGGGACTAGTCTATGGCTACACCTTC. Translating gives CASSFKRGLVYGYTF.